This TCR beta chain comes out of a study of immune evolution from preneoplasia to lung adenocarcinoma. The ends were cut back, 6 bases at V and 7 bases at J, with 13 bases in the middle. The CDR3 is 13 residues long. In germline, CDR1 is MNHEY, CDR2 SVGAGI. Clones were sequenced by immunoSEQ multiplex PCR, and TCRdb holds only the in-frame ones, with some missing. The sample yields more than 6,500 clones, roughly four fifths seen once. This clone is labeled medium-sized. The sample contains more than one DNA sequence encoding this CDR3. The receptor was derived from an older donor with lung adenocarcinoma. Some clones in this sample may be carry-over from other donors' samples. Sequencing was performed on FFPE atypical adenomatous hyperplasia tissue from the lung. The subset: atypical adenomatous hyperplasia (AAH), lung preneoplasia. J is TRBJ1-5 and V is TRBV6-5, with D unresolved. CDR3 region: CASSLGPPQPQHF. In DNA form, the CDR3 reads TGTGCCAGCAGCTTAGGCCCTCCCCAGCCCCAGCATTTT.